The 14 T cell receptor beta chains below come from one sample, sequenced in a study of shared clonotypes between healthy human individuals. Clones were sequenced by immunoSEQ multiplex PCR, and TCRdb holds only the in-frame ones, with some missing. Of roughly 1,600,000 clones in the sample, just under 99% were seen once. The sequenced sample consisted of naive CD4+ T cells sorted from blood. Subset in this sample: CD45RA+ positively selected. These receptors originate from a man aged 25 to 40 in good health.

The chain recombines TRBV7-3 with TRBJ2-3, with 11 bases that match TRBD2. Germline loops: CDR1 SGHTA, CDR2 FQGTGA. This CDR3 has 17 amino acids. Losses at the gene ends were 5 bases for V and 2 bases for J; bases not matched to a gene: 9. CDR3: CASSETGTSGFTDTQYF. The CDR3 DNA follows: TGTGCCAGCAGCGAAACCGGGACTAGCGGATTCACAGATACGCAGTATTTT.

The chain's CDR3 is CASSLRQGAQPQHF. Here the CDR3 DNA reads TGTGCCAGCAGCTTAAGACAGGGGGCTCAGCCCCAGCATTTT. J is TRBJ1-5 and V is TRBV7-2; 10 bases map to TRBD1. V lost 2 bases and J lost 6; bases outside the gene matches: 1. Germline CDR1 reads SGHTA; CDR2 reads FQGNSA. This CDR3 is built from 14 residues.

The V gene is TRBV5-1, the J gene TRBJ2-2; D is perhaps TRBD2 (6 bases). In germline, CDR1 is SGHRS, CDR2 YFSETQ. The CDR3 runs 16 residues. The ends were cut back, 0 bases at V and 2 bases at J, with 11 bases in the middle. CDR3 coding DNA: TGCGCCAGCAGCTTGGCGCCGGCGGGAAACACCGGGGAGCTGTTTTTT. Its protein is CASSLAPAGNTGELFF.

The chain recombines TRBV27 with TRBJ1-1; D call uncertain. Germline loops: CDR1 MNHEY, CDR2 SMNVEV (reference sequence). This CDR3 comprises 12 residues. V was cut by 4 bases and J by 5 bases, with 8 bases left in between. The CDR3 region is CASSYRGTEAFF. In nucleotides, the CDR3 is TGTGCCAGCAGTTATAGAGGGACTGAAGCTTTCTTT.

The V gene is TRBV5-1, the J gene TRBJ1-5; possibly TRBD1 for D (5 bases). CDR1 is SGHRS and CDR2 is YFSETQ in the germline V gene. The CDR3 is 15 amino acids. Trimming took 4 bases from V and 8 from J, leaving 19 bases between them. The CDR3 DNA reads as TGCGCCAGCAGCATGGGACCGTCTAGCGGGGAGCCCCAGCATTTT. It specifies CASSMGPSSGEPQHF.

The chain recombines TRBV5-1 with TRBJ1-1; the D gene is possibly TRBD1 (6 bases). CDR3 length equals 15 residues. Trimming took 2 bases from V and 3 from J, leaving 14 bases between them. The V gene's germline CDR1 is SGHRS and CDR2 YFSETQ. CDR3 nucleotide sequence: TGCGCCAGCAGCTTCCGGGACCAGGGGTACACTGAAGCTTTCTTT. Translation gives CASSFRDQGYTEAFF.

The genes are TRBV18 and TRBJ1-1; D perhaps matches TRBD1 (5 bases). V lost 1 base, J lost 3 bases, and 12 bases lay in between. This CDR3 has 15 amino acids. The V gene's germline CDR1 is KGHSH and CDR2 LQKENI. The CDR3 protein is CASSPLETVHTEAFF. CDR3 in DNA: TGTGCCAGCTCACCACTGGAGACAGTTCACACTGAAGCTTTCTTT.

This clone was recorded once. The chain uses TRBV19 and TRBJ1-2; D is uncertain. Germline assignment: CDR1 LNHDA and CDR2 SQIVND (reference sequence). Trimming pared 6 bases from V and 3 bases from J, leaving 8 bases between. CDR3 length: 12 amino acids. CDR3 sequence (DNA): TGTGCCAGTAGGCTCGGCTACTATGGCTACACCTTC. Translating it yields CASRLGYYGYTF.

The gene calls are TRBV4-2 and TRBJ2-1; D not resolved. Germline-derived CDR1 and CDR2 are LGHNA and YNFKEQ. Trimming cost V 6 bases and J 5 bases, with 17 bases left between them. The CDR3 is made up of 15 amino acids. The CDR3 sequence is CASSPTVNSHNEQFF. CDR3 nucleotides: TGTGCCAGCAGTCCAACCGTGAACAGCCACAATGAGCAGTTCTTC.

The J gene is TRBJ2-7, the V gene TRBV2; 13 bases align to TRBD2. This CDR3 is built from 15 residues. Germline CDR1 and CDR2: SNHLY and FYNNEI. V lost 6 bases to trimming and J lost 4 bases; unmatched junction nucleotides: 6. This CDR3 is CASSDWTSGSYEQYF. DNA for the CDR3: TGTGCCAGCAGCGATTGGACTAGCGGGAGTTACGAGCAGTACTTC.

The genes are TRBV7-6 and TRBJ2-3; possibly TRBD1 for D (6 bases). Deletions cut 5 bases from V and 6 bases from J, with 12 bases between. Germline lookup yields CDR1 SGHVS and CDR2 FNYEAQ. The CDR3 has 13 amino acids. CDR3 bases: TGTGCCAGCAGCGATCAGGGGTGGGATACGCAGTATTTT. This gives the protein CASSDQGWDTQYF.

Here the CDR3 reads CASSQSGASNQPQHF. CDR3 coding DNA: TGCGCCAGCAGCCAGTCTGGGGCTAGCAATCAGCCCCAGCATTTT. J is TRBJ1-5 and V is TRBV4-3; maybe TRBD1 (5 bases). Trimming removed 3 bases at V and 0 bases at J, with 9 bases between. The CDR3 loop spans 15 amino acids. The germline gives CDR1 LGHNA, CDR2 YSLEER.

This clone was observed a single time. This chain joins TRBV27 and TRBJ1-1; no clear D gene. V was shortened by 2 bases and J by 5 bases, with 15 bases between the two germline ends. The CDR3 is 15 amino acids. Germline CDR1 reads MNHEY; CDR2 reads SMNVEV (reference sequence). The CDR3 nucleotides are TGTGCCAGCAGTTTAGTAGGGCAAGAAAGGACTGAAGCTTTCTTT. Encoded protein: CASSLVGQERTEAFF.

This chain links TRBV12-5 with TRBJ2-1; 14 nucleotides match TRBD2. This CDR3 comprises 17 residues. With V trimmed by 5 bases and J by 2 bases, 5 bases remained unmatched. Germline CDR1 is LGHNT and CDR2 is FRNRAP. CDR3 loop: CASGTGTSGGPYNEQFF. The CDR3 nucleotides read TGTGCTAGTGGTACCGGGACTAGCGGGGGACCCTACAATGAGCAGTTCTTC.